The 25 T cell receptor beta chains below all came from one sample that was sequenced in a study of a mutant IDH1 vaccine in newly diagnosed glioma. No antigen is known for these receptors. Profiling relied on immunoSEQ multiplex PCR, and the TCRdb table lists in-frame clones only, not all of them. The repertoire holds tens of thousands of clones, with about 80% as singletons. The time point here: week 5, during vaccination. Each vaccine dose was 300 ug of mutant IDH1 20-mer peptide, with topical imiquimod. The material sequenced was PBMCs, taken from a glioma patient whose treatment included an IDH1 peptide vaccine. The source of these receptors is a woman between 18 and 29 years old with glioma. Some clones in this sample may be carry-over from other donors' samples.

As concerns this clone: Just one base apart from a much larger clone, this may be a read error. Other DNA sequences in this specimen translate into the identical CDR3. The J gene is TRBJ1-4, the V gene TRBV30; 7 bases are shared with TRBD1. This CDR3 spans 13 amino acids. Germline values: CDR1 GTSNPN, CDR2 SVGIG (reference sequence). CDR3 bases: TGTGCCTGGAGTGTGGGACAGATTGAAAAGCTGTTTTTT. This translates into CAWSVGQIEKLFF.

In the case of this clone: No conserved phenylalanine or tryptophan ends this CDR3, so it is likely a read error. This sequence joins TRBV5-1 and TRBJ2-2, with a weak D call TRBD2 (5 bases). Germline V lookup: CDR1 SGHRS, CDR2 YFSETQ. The CDR3 spans 15 residues. V lost 0 bases, J lost 0 bases, and 6 bases lay in between. This CDR3 reads CASSLGAANTGELFL. The CDR3 DNA reads TGCGCCAGCAGCTTGGGAGCGGCGAACACCGGGGAGCTGTTTCTT.

The rearrangement uses TRBV11-2 and TRBJ2-6; 7 bases fit TRBD2. V was pared by 7 bases and J by 4 bases, with 16 bases of the junction left unmatched. CDR1 and CDR2 from the germline V gene are SGHAT and FQNNGV. This CDR3 comprises 18 residues. The CDR3 bases are TGTGCCAGCACCCTGGAGGGAGGGTCTAGGGGAGGGGCCAACGTCCTGACTTTC. Protein product: CASTLEGGSRGGANVLTF. The variable domain in full, completed from reference TRBV11-2 and TRBJ2-6, reads EAGVAQSPRYKIIEKRQSVAFWCNPISGHATLYWYQQILGQGPKLLIQFQNNGVVDDSQLPKDRFSAERLKGVDSTLKIQPAKLEDSAVYLCASTLEGGSRGGANVLTFGAGSRLTVL.

This chain uses TRBV6-5 with TRBJ2-3; 13 nucleotides line up with TRBD2. Trimming took 5 bases from V and 7 from J; bases not matched to a gene: 3. The CDR3 length is 14 residues. In germline, CDR1 is MNHEY, CDR2 SVGAGI. The CDR3 DNA follows: TGTGCCAGCAGTACTAGCGGGGGGGCCAATACGCAGTATTTT. This encodes CASSTSGGANTQYF.

The chain employs TRBV27 and TRBJ1-3; 8 bases are shared with TRBD1. The germline V gene encodes CDR1 MNHEY and CDR2 SMNVEV (reference sequence). Trimming at V came to 2 bases and at J to 9 bases, leaving 12 bases not matched to a gene. The length of the CDR3 is 16 residues. The CDR3 region has the DNA TGTGCCAGCAGTTTAATGGGTGGGACAGGCGCTACCACCATATATTTT. Translating gives CASSLMGGTGATTIYF.

The chain has TRBV4-2 and TRBJ2-1; 9 bases fit TRBD2. Germline CDR1 and CDR2: LGHNA and YNFKEQ. The CDR3 length is 16 residues. J gave up 6 bases and V 4 bases, and 10 bases lay outside the gene matches. The CDR3 bases are TGTGCCAGCAGCCTAAGCGGGGGGACCGGCTCCAATGAGCAGTTCTTC. This codes for CASSLSGGTGSNEQFF.

This rearrangement joins TRBV7-6 to TRBJ1-1; unclear D gene. This CDR3 region has 13 residues. Trimming left V 1 base short and J 1 base short, with 4 bases between. Germline loops: CDR1 SGHVS, CDR2 FNYEAQ. The DNA for the CDR3 is TGTGCCAGCAGCTTAGGACAGAACACTGAAGCTTTCTTT. This encodes CASSLGQNTEAFF.

This clone was seen once. The V gene is TRBV19, the J gene TRBJ2-7; TRBD1 aligns across 8 bases. Per germline, CDR1 LNHDA and CDR2 SQIVND (reference sequence). The CDR3 consists of 11 residues. The ends lost 10 bases at V and 5 bases at J; junction bases unmatched: 4. The CDR3 coding sequence is TGTGCCATAGGACAGGGTGACGAGCAGTACTTC. Translated, it gives CAIGQGDEQYF.

The V gene is TRBV5-1, the J gene TRBJ1-2; possible D gene TRBD1, 5 bases. CDR1 SGHRS and CDR2 YFSETQ come from the germline V gene. V was cut by 4 bases and J by 10 bases, with 17 bases left in between. This CDR3 is 13 amino acids long. The chain's CDR3 is CASSRGGGDLYTF. The DNA for the CDR3 is TGCGCCAGCAGCCGTGGTGGAGGGGATCTCTACACCTTC.

The chain combines TRBV7-9 with TRBJ2-1; D remains ambiguous. V gave up 3 bases and J gave up 9 bases, with 12 bases separating them. The CDR3 contains 13 residues. Per germline, CDR1 SEHNR and CDR2 FQNEAQ (reference sequence). CDR3 residues: CASSFTVGGEQFF. The CDR3, as DNA: TGTGCCAGCAGCTTCACCGTAGGCGGTGAGCAGTTCTTC.

This rearrangement joins TRBV5-4 to TRBJ2-1; 10 bases match TRBD2. V dropped 2 bases and J dropped 7; count of bases not matched to a gene: 6. Germline V gives CDR1 SGHNT, CDR2 YYREEE (reference sequence). CDR3 length equals 15 residues. The CDR3 region is CASSFPSGGANEQFF. CDR3 in DNA: TGTGCCAGCAGCTTCCCTAGCGGGGGAGCGAATGAGCAGTTCTTC.

The chain employs TRBV4-1 and TRBJ2-7; D is unresolved. This CDR3 has 15 amino acids. V gave up 0 bases and J gave up 6 bases, with 15 bases separating them. The germline V gene has CDR1 MGHRA and CDR2 YSYEKL. The CDR3 sequence is CASSQESFSATEQYF. DNA for the CDR3: TGCGCCAGCAGCCAAGAGTCCTTTTCGGCGACCGAGCAGTACTTC.

The chain employs TRBV27 and TRBJ1-2; D ambiguous. Trimming cost V 6 bases and J 6 bases, with 23 bases left between them. From germline, CDR1 is MNHEY and CDR2 SMNVEV (reference sequence). The CDR3 sequence is 16 residues long. The CDR3 DNA reads as TGTGCCAGCAGACGCCTCCGCCGGGAGGGCCCTGATGGCTACACCTTC. This sequence encodes CASRRLRREGPDGYTF.

The rearrangement uses TRBV4-2 and TRBJ2-7; 11 bases fit TRBD2. Germline V gene data show CDR1 as LGHNA and CDR2 as YNFKEQ. The V and J ends lost 1 base and 4 bases, in that order; junction bases with no gene match: 6. This CDR3 region has 16 residues. CDR3 amino acids: CASSQVVAGGNYEQYF. DNA for the CDR3: TGTGCCAGCAGCCAAGTGGTAGCGGGAGGGAATTACGAGCAGTACTTC.

V usage is TRBV5-6 and J usage is TRBJ2-1, with 13 bases identical to TRBD2. Germline trimming cut 4 bases from V and 9 bases from J; bases unmatched to any gene: 13. Germline loops: CDR1 SGHDT, CDR2 YYEEEE. This CDR3 region has 17 residues. The CDR3 reads CASSTDTGLAGLGEQFF. The CDR3 region has the DNA TGTGCCAGCAGCACTGACACGGGACTAGCGGGATTAGGTGAGCAGTTCTTC. The full variable domain, its missing parts supplied by reference TRBV5-6 and TRBJ2-1, is DAGVTQSPTHLIKTRGQQVTLRCSPKSGHDTVSWYQQALGQGPQFIFQYYEEEERQRGNFPDRFSGHQFPNYSSELNVNALLLGDSALYLCASSTDTGLAGLGEQFFGPGTRLTVL.

This clone occurred once. The chain employs TRBV4-2 and TRBJ2-2; TRBD2 matches at 7 bases. Germline trimming cut 5 bases from V and 7 bases from J; bases unmatched to any gene: 10. The CDR3 runs to 15 residues. Germline assignment: CDR1 LGHNA and CDR2 YNFKEQ. In nucleotides, the CDR3 is TGTGCCAGCAGCTGGCGGGGAGGGGCTGACGGGGAGCTGTTTTTT. Translating it yields CASSWRGGADGELFF.

This clone was seen more than once but under ten times. The chain carries TRBV7-8 and TRBJ2-2; 7 nucleotides agree with TRBD1. This CDR3 region has 17 residues. Germline V gene data show CDR1 as SGHVS and CDR2 as FQNEAQ. The trim removed 4 bases at V and 1 base at J, leaving 9 bases unmatched. The CDR3 here is CASSSLRTGRNTGELFF. The CDR3 nucleotides read TGTGCCAGCAGCTCCCTACGGACAGGAAGGAACACCGGGGAGCTGTTTTTT.

The chain carries TRBV5-1 and TRBJ1-6; D perhaps matches TRBD1 (6 bases). Germline V gene sequence: CDR1 SGHRS, CDR2 YFSETQ. Trimming took 5 bases from V and 4 from J, leaving 13 bases between them. The CDR3 runs to 15 residues. The CDR3 sequence is CASSLTGSYNSPLHF. The CDR3 bases are TGCGCCAGCAGTTTGACAGGTTCTTATAATTCACCCCTCCACTTT.

This rearrangement joins TRBV29-1 to TRBJ1-1; 9 positions match TRBD1. The trim removed 4 bases at V and 1 base at J, leaving 4 bases unmatched. CDR3 length: 14 amino acids. Looked up from germline, CDR1 is SQVTM and CDR2 is ANQGSEA. In DNA form, the CDR3 reads TGCAGCGTTGGTTACAGGGGGCGGAACACTGAAGCTTTCTTT. This encodes CSVGYRGRNTEAFF.

V and J are TRBV5-1 and TRBJ1-3; unclear D gene. V lost 0 bases and J 1 base, leaving 11 bases between the germline ends. Germline V CDR1 and CDR2: SGHRS, YFSETQ. The CDR3 extends over 16 amino acids. The CDR3 is CASSLGTVTSGNTIYF. CDR3 bases: TGCGCCAGCAGCTTGGGAACAGTAACTTCTGGAAACACCATATATTTT.

This clone was observed a handful of times. The J gene is TRBJ1-1, the V gene TRBV6-1; D is unresolved. V lost 2 bases and J 5 bases, leaving 6 bases between the germline ends. The CDR3 totals 12 residues. From germline, CDR1 is MNHNS and CDR2 SASEGT. The chain's CDR3 is CASSEHGTEAFF. The CDR3 DNA sequence: TGTGCCAGCAGTGAACATGGAACTGAAGCTTTCTTT.

The CDR3 loop is CATGGRANTGELFF. For the CDR3, the DNA is TGTGCCACAGGGGGGCGAGCGAACACCGGGGAGCTGTTTTTT. The J gene is TRBJ2-2, the V gene TRBV7-2, with a possible D match to TRBD1 (7 bases). Germline-derived CDR1 and CDR2 are SGHTA and FQGNSA. CDR3 length: 14 amino acids. V shed 10 bases and J shed 0 bases, with 12 bases lying between them.

This clone was seen a handful of times. The chain employs TRBV7-8 and TRBJ1-5; 8 bases are a match to TRBD1. This CDR3 comprises 13 residues. V gave up 8 bases and J gave up 4 bases; unmatched junction bases: 4. CDR1 and CDR2 from the germline V gene are SGHVS and FQNEAQ. The CDR3 sequence: CASRTGWNQPQHF. CDR3 coding DNA: TGTGCCAGCCGGACAGGGTGGAATCAGCCCCAGCATTTT.

This clone turned up a few times. This chain joins TRBV10-3 and TRBJ1-5, with TRBD1 identical over 7 bases. The CDR3 has 14 residues. Unmatched junction bases numbered 6, after V lost 9 bases and J lost 1 base. CDR1 ENHRY and CDR2 SYGVKD come from the germline V gene. The DNA of the CDR3 is TGTGCCATTGCCCTGGACAGGAGCAATCAGCCCCAGCATTTT. Amino acids: CAIALDRSNQPQHF.

This chain connects TRBV27 to TRBJ2-7, with TRBD1 identical over 8 bases. The germline gives CDR1 MNHEY, CDR2 SMNVEV (reference sequence). The V segment lost 3 bases and the J segment 6 bases; nucleotides outside the gene matches: 7. The CDR3 has 14 residues. The CDR3 region is CASSFNGQGGEQYF. CDR3 DNA: TGTGCCAGCAGTTTTAATGGACAGGGTGGCGAGCAGTACTTC.